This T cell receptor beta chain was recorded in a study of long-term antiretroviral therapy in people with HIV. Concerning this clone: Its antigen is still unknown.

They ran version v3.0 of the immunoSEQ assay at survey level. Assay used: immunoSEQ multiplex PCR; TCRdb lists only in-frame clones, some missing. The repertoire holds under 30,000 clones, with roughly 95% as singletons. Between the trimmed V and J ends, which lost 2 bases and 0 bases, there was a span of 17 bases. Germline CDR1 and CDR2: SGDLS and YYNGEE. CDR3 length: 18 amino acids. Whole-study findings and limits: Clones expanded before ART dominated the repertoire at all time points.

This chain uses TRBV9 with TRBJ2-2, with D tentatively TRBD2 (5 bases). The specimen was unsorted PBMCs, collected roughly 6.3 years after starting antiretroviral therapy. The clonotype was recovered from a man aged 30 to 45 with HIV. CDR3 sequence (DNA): TGTGCCAGCAGCGTGTGGTCTTTGCGGGTAACGAACACCGGGGAGCTGTTTTTT. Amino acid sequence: CASSVWSLRVTNTGELFF.